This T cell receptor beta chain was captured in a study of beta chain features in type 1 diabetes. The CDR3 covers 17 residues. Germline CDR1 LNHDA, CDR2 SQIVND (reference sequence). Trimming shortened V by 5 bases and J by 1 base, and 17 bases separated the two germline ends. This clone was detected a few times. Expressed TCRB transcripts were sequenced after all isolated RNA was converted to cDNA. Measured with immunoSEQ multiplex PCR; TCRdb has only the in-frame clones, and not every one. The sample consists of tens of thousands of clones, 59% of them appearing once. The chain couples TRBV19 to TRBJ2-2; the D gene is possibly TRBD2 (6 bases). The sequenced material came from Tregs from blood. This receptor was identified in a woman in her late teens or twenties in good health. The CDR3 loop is CASSRGGRVKNTGELFF. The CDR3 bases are TGTGCCAGTAGTCGGGGAGGCAGGGTGAAGAACACCGGGGAGCTGTTTTTT. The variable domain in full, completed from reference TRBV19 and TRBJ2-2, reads DGGITQSPKYLFRKEGQNVTLSCEQNLNHDAMYWYRQDPGQGLRLIYYSQIVNDFQKGDIAEGYSVSREKKESFPLTVTSAQKNPTAFYLCASSRGGRVKNTGELFFGEGSRLTVL.